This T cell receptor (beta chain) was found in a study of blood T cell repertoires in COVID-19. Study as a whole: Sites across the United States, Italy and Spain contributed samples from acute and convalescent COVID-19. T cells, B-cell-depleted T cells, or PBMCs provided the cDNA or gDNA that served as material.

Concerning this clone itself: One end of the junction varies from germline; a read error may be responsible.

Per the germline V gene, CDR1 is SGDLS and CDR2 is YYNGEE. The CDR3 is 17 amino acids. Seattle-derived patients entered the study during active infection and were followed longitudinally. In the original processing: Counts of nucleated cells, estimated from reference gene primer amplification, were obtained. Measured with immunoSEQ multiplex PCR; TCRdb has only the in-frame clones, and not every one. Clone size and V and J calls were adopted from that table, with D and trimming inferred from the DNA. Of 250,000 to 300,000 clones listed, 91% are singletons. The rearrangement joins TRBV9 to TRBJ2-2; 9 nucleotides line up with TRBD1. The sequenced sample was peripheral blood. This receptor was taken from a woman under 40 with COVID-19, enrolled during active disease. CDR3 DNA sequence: TGTGCCAGCAGTGTAGACCCGGGACAGGGGAACACCGGGGAGCTGTTTTTT. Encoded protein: CASSVDPGQGNTGELFF. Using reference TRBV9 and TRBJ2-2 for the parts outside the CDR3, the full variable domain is DSGVTQTPKHLITATGQRVTLRCSPRSGDLSVYWYQQSLDQGLQFLIQYYNGEERAKGNILERFSAQQFPDLHSELNLSSLELGDSALYFCASSVDPGQGNTGELFFGEGSRLTVL.